A selection of T cell receptor beta chains follows, all from one sample in a study of regulatory T cells in long-lasting Graves disease. In TCRdb, the multiplex PCR reads were re-called with MiXCR into one record per CDR3 protein. The sample yields roughly 500,000 distinct CDR3 sequences, approximately 15% seen once. This sample also appeared in a second study, on T cells in Graves' hyperthyroidism and ophthalmopathy.

Sequencing used peripheral blood mononuclear cells (PBMCs), obtained at new diagnosis, from a patient treated with antithyroid drugs. Source of these receptors: a woman between 50 and 59 years old with Graves disease. The CDR3 runs from the conserved cysteine through the conserved F or W. A D gene is named only where the DNA matches it firmly. A row's size may be missing; if present it is once, few, many or a size class.

J | V | D | size | CDR3 | DNA
TRBJ2-3 | TRBV5-1 | TRBD2 | many | CASSPQGASGSEQYF | TGCGCCAGCAGCCCCCAGGGGGCTAGCGGGAGCGAGCAGTATTTT
TRBJ2-1 | TRBV2 | NA | many | CASSEGTGPSYNEQFF | TGTGCCAGCAGTGAAGGGACTGGCCCCTCCTACAATGAGCAGTTCTTC
TRBJ2-3 | TRBV12-3/TRBV12-4 | TRBD2 | many | CASSLAARLAGGGNTQYF | TGTGCCAGCAGTTTGGCCGCAAGACTAGCGGGAGGGGGAAATACGCAGTATTTT
TRBJ2-7 | TRBV30 | TRBD1 | many | CAWAKRDRGNEQYF | TGTGCCTGGGCGAAACGGGACAGGGGGAACGAGCAGTACTTC
TRBJ2-3 | TRBV29-1 | NA | many | CSVQGNPTDTQYF | TGCAGCGTTCAGGGCAACCCCACAGATACGCAGTATTTT
TRBJ2-7 | TRBV29-1 | NA | many | CSVEDKREEHYEQYF | TGCAGCGTTGAAGATAAGAGGGAGGAACACTACGAGCAGTACTTC
TRBJ2-7 | TRBV3-1 | TRBD2 | few | CASSRVAGVYEQYF | TGTGCCAGCAGCCGGGTAGCGGGAGTCTACGAGCAGTACTTC
TRBJ2-5 | TRBV5-1 | TRBD2 | many | CASSLGLAGVQETQYF | TGTGCCAGCAGTTTAGGGTTAGCGGGAGTACAAGAGACCCAGTACTTC
TRBJ1-2 | TRBV14 | NA | NA | CASTPGGVYYGYTF | TGTGCCAGCACCCCTGGGGGAGTCTACTATGGCTACACCTTC
TRBJ2-1 | TRBV7-9 | TRBD2 | many | CASSFLILADNEQFF | TGTGCCAGCAGCTTTTTGATACTAGCGGACAATGAGCAGTTCTTC
TRBJ2-7 | TRBV12-3/TRBV12-4 | NA | many | CASSTVLLPAGVYEQYF | TGTGCCAGCAGTACCGTTCTACTCCCTGCAGGGGTCTACGAGCAGTACTTC
TRBJ2-7 | TRBV11-2 | NA | few | CASSLELRALSYEQYF | TGTGCCAGCAGCTTAGAATTGCGGGCTCTTTCCTACGAGCAGTACTTC
TRBJ1-6 | TRBV2 | NA | many | CASRAESSPLHF | TGTGCCAGTAGGGCCGAAAGTTCACCCCTCCACTTT
TRBJ2-1 | TRBV28 | TRBD2 | few | CASRSSGLYNEQFF | TGTGCCAGCAGATCTAGCGGGCTCTACAATGAGCAGTTCTTC
TRBJ2-7 | TRBV6-5 | TRBD1 | NA | CASSCGNRGLSYEQYF | TGTGCCAGCAGTTGCGGGAACAGGGGGCTCTCCTACGAGCAGTACTTC
TRBJ1-1 | TRBV2 | NA | many | CASSVSSSKTEAFF | TGTGCCAGCAGTGTTAGTAGTTCTAAGACTGAAGCTTTCTTT
TRBJ1-2 | TRBV20-1 | NA | NA | CSASTTRPRTGYTF | TGCAGTGCTAGTACGACTCGACCCCGGACTGGCTACACCTTC
TRBJ2-1 | TRBV19 | NA | few | CASTPRRLEGEQFF | TGTGCCAGTACTCCAAGGCGACTAGAGGGTGAGCAGTTCTTC
TRBJ2-7 | TRBV12-3/TRBV12-4 | TRBD1 | many | CASSSTGNDEQYF | TGTGCCAGCAGTTCGACAGGGAACGACGAGCAGTACTTC
TRBJ2-7 | TRBV7-3 | NA | many | CASSLPLRAKQYF | TGTGCCAGCAGCTTACCCCTGAGGGCAAAGCAGTACTTC
TRBJ2-5 | TRBV2 | NA | NA | CASIGNGQETQYF | TGTGCCAGCATTGGGAACGGCCAAGAGACCCAGTACTTC
TRBJ2-2 | TRBV6-1 | NA | many | CASSDRMLNTGELFF | TGTGCCAGCAGTGACCGAATGTTGAACACCGGGGAGCTGTTTTTT
TRBJ2-4 | TRBV5-1 | NA | many | CASRFGLQDIQYF | TGCGCCAGTCGCTTCGGACTTCAAGACATTCAGTACTTC
TRBJ2-3 | TRBV6-1 | NA | NA | CASSEYRVPDTQYF | TGTGCCAGCAGTGAATACAGGGTTCCAGATACGCAGTATTTT
TRBJ2-7 | TRBV2 | TRBD2 | many | CASSGTSVKRYEQYF | TGTGCCAGCAGCGGGACTAGCGTAAAACGCTACGAGCAGTACTTC
TRBJ2-6 | TRBV24-1 | TRBD1 | many | CATSDRWTGGFSGANVLTF | TGTGCCACCAGTGACCGATGGACAGGGGGTTTCTCTGGGGCCAACGTCCTGACTTTC
TRBJ2-7 | TRBV6-5 | TRBD2 | once | CASSYARLREGNEQYF | TGTGCCAGCAGTTACGCCCGCTTGCGGGAGGGAAACGAGCAGTACTTC
TRBJ1-2 | TRBV10-3 | TRBD1 | few | CAIRGSGQVHGYTF | TGTGCCATCAGAGGAAGCGGACAGGTTCATGGCTACACCTTC
TRBJ1-1 | TRBV7-3 | TRBD1 | few | CASSPGQGMVEAFF | TGTGCCAGCAGCCCAGGACAGGGGATGGTTGAAGCTTTCTTT
TRBJ2-1 | TRBV7-3 | TRBD2 | few | CASSSPASGRDLYNEQFF | TGTGCCAGCAGCTCCCCGGCTAGCGGGAGAGATCTCTACAATGAGCAGTTCTTC
TRBJ1-2 | TRBV24-1 | NA | few | CATSLKGGYGYTF | TGTGCCACCAGTCTCAAAGGGGGCTATGGCTACACCTTC
TRBJ2-7 | TRBV10-1 | TRBD2 | NA | CASSESASGTYEQYF | TGCGCCAGCAGTGAGTCGGCTAGCGGGACCTACGAGCAGTACTTC
TRBJ1-2 | TRBV29-1 | NA | many | CSVGQGPGYTF | TGCAGCGTTGGGCAGGGCCCTGGCTACACCTTC
TRBJ2-3 | TRBV5-4 | TRBD2 | few | CASSFRITRMSGRAVDTQYF | TGTGCCAGCAGCTTCCGGATAACCCGAATGAGCGGGAGGGCCGTAGATACGCAGTATTTT
TRBJ1-1 | TRBV28 | NA | many | CASSPGGEGNTEAFF | TGTGCCAGCAGTCCTGGGGGGGAGGGAAACACTGAAGCTTTCTTT
TRBJ2-1 | TRBV28 | NA | NA | CASSPGTSPSEQFF | TGTGCCAGCAGCCCCGGGACTTCCCCTAGCGAGCAGTTCTTC